The 29 T cell receptor beta chains reported below all come from one sample, sequenced in a study of cytomegalovirus exposure and HLA in healthy donors. The PCR ran on 60 Vbeta and 13 Jbeta primers. Produced via immunoSEQ multiplex PCR; TCRdb's table is partial and in-frame only. The sample carries tens of thousands of clones, approximately 67% recorded once. Specimen: PBMCs. The source of these receptors is a male donor in good health and CMV-seropositive.

This clone occurred a few times. V gene TRBV7-2 combines with J gene TRBJ2-7; 9 bases are shared with TRBD1. Germline trimming cut 5 bases from V and 5 bases from J; bases unmatched to any gene: 7. The CDR3 contains 14 residues. Germline CDR1 reads SGHTA; CDR2 reads FQGNSA. The CDR3 DNA reads TGTGCCAGCAGCCCGAGGACAGGGGAAAACGAGCAGTACTTC. This encodes CASSPRTGENEQYF.

The V gene is TRBV6-5, the J gene TRBJ2-1, with TRBD2 matching 13 bases. J was trimmed by 8 bases and V by 6 bases; bases with no gene match: 7. This CDR3 comprises 15 residues. CDR1 is MNHEY, CDR2 SVGAGI, per germline. The CDR3 sequence: CASSVTSGRAYEQFF. The CDR3, as DNA: TGTGCCAGCAGCGTTACTAGCGGGAGGGCCTATGAGCAGTTCTTC.

This clone was detected a few times. The J gene is TRBJ1-6, the V gene TRBV5-6, with D perhaps TRBD1 (5 bases). Germline CDR1 reads SGHDT; CDR2 reads YYEEEE. This CDR3 spans 14 amino acids. Trimming shortened V by 2 bases and J by 9 bases, and 12 bases separated the two germline ends. As DNA, the CDR3 is TGTGCCAGCAGCTTCCCAGGGTACACTTCACCCCTCCACTTT. It encodes CASSFPGYTSPLHF.

The CDR3 DNA reads TGTGCCACCACTCGGTCAGGGGGCAACACTGAAGCTTTCTTT. Its translation: CATTRSGGNTEAFF. The J gene is TRBJ1-1, the V gene TRBV27, with 8 bases aligning to TRBD1. Germline V lookup: CDR1 MNHEY, CDR2 SMNVEV (reference sequence). The junction had 9 bases not matched to a gene; V was cut back by 10 bases and J by 2 bases. This CDR3 has 14 residues.

The rearrangement links TRBV11-3 to TRBJ2-2, with 12 bases that match TRBD2. The ends lost 1 base at V and 4 bases at J; junction bases unmatched: 1. CDR3 length equals 16 residues. Germline loops: CDR1 SGHNT, CDR2 YENEEA. CDR3 sequence reads: CASSLGLAGVTGELFF. CDR3 nucleotides: TGTGCCAGCAGCTTAGGACTAGCGGGAGTCACCGGGGAGCTGTTTTTT.

The J gene is TRBJ2-3, the V gene TRBV2, with D perhaps matching TRBD2 (6 bases). The CDR3 has 14 residues. The V gene's germline CDR1 is SNHLY and CDR2 FYNNEI. V was cut by 3 bases and J by 2 bases, with 9 bases left in between. CDR3 coding DNA: TGTGCCAGCAGTGACCGGGGGAACACAGATACGCAGTATTTT. Encoded protein: CASSDRGNTDTQYF. The full variable domain, rest sourced from reference TRBV2 and TRBJ2-3, is EPEVTQTPSHQVTQMGQEVILRCVPISNHLYFYWYRQILGQKVEFLVSFYNNEISEKSEIFDDQFSVERPDGSNFTLKIRSTKLEDSAMYFCASSDRGNTDTQYFGPGTRLTVL.

The rearrangement joins TRBV15 to TRBJ2-6; D is unresolved. The CDR3 totals 13 residues. Germline lookup yields CDR1 LNHNV and CDR2 YYDKDF (reference sequence). V was cut by 5 bases and J by 4 bases, with 6 bases left in between. CDR3 protein: CATSGQGANVLTF. CDR3 DNA sequence: TGTGCCACCAGCGGGCAGGGGGCCAACGTCCTGACTTTC. The whole variable domain, remainder taken from reference TRBV15 and TRBJ2-6, is DAMVIQNPRYQVTQFGKPVTLSCSQTLNHNVMYWYQQKSSQAPKLLFHYYDKDFNNEADTPDNFQSRRPNTSFCFLDIRSPGLGDTAMYLCATSGQGANVLTFGAGSRLTVL.

The V call is TRBV5-1, the J call TRBJ1-4; D is possibly TRBD1 (5 bases). The germline V gene has CDR1 SGHRS and CDR2 YFSETQ. V lost 0 bases, J lost 5 bases, and 8 bases lay in between. The CDR3 loop spans 14 amino acids. The CDR3 spells CASSLGQLNEKLFF. The CDR3 DNA sequence: TGCGCCAGCAGCTTGGGACAGCTAAATGAAAAACTGTTTTTT. The full variable domain, rest sourced from reference TRBV5-1 and TRBJ1-4, is KAGVTQTPRYLIKTRGQQVTLSCSPISGHRSVSWYQQTPGQGLQFLFEYFSETQRNKGNFPGRFSGRQFSNSRSEMNVSTLELGDSALYLCASSLGQLNEKLFFGSGTQLSVL.

This chain uses TRBV6-4 with TRBJ2-1, with D perhaps matching TRBD1 (6 bases). Looked up from germline, CDR1 is MRHNA and CDR2 is SNTAGT. This CDR3 spans 15 amino acids. The V and J ends lost 3 bases and 7 bases respectively, with 16 bases between them. Written as DNA, the CDR3 is TGTGCCAGCAGTGAAGGGAGTCACAGGGAAAATGAGCAGTTCTTC. Its protein is CASSEGSHRENEQFF.

There are a few counts of this clone. The CDR3 loop reads CASKTRGVNTEAFF. For the CDR3, the DNA is TGTGCCAGCAAGACCAGGGGGGTGAACACTGAAGCTTTCTTT. This chain joins TRBV27 and TRBJ1-1; 7 nucleotides match TRBD1. V lost 7 bases, J lost 0 bases, and 5 bases stayed unmatched. Per the germline V gene, CDR1 is MNHEY and CDR2 is SMNVEV (reference sequence). The CDR3 extends over 14 amino acids.

In DNA, the CDR3 is TGTGCCAGCACCGACCGACAGGGGCAAGGCTACACCTTC. Its protein is CASTDRQGQGYTF. This chain joins TRBV2 and TRBJ1-2; 8 positions agree with TRBD1. Unmatched junction bases numbered 9, after V lost 7 bases and J lost 8 bases. Germline CDR1 and CDR2: SNHLY and FYNNEI. The CDR3 covers 13 residues.

The genes are TRBV2 and TRBJ1-1; TRBD1 might be the D (5 bases). CDR1 SNHLY and CDR2 FYNNEI come from the germline V gene. Trimming removed 7 bases at V and 11 bases at J, with 20 bases between. This CDR3 has 13 amino acids. The CDR3 spells CASKSGGDGNAFF. CDR3 DNA: TGTGCCAGCAAATCGGGGGGGGATGGGAACGCTTTCTTT.

This clone was seen a handful of times. The V call is TRBV5-1, the J call TRBJ2-1; 9 bases align to TRBD1. The V gene end was trimmed by 4 bases and the J gene end by 0 bases; junction bases not matched to a gene: 2. CDR3 size: 15 residues. Germline CDR1 is SGHRS and CDR2 is YFSETQ. The CDR3 coding sequence is TGCGCCAGCAGCGGGACAGGGAGCTCCTACAATGAGCAGTTCTTC. This translates into CASSGTGSSYNEQFF.

The chain uses TRBV30 and TRBJ2-3, with 10 bases aligning to TRBD2. The V gene's germline CDR1 is GTSNPN and CDR2 SVGIG (reference sequence). V dropped 1 base and J dropped 8; count of bases not matched to a gene: 12. This CDR3 is 16 amino acids long. The CDR3 loop reads CAWSGRLAGATRTQYF. The CDR3 coding sequence is TGTGCCTGGAGTGGTCGGCTAGCGGGGGCCACTCGTACGCAGTATTTT. Looking up the rest from reference TRBV30 and TRBJ2-3 gives the full variable domain: SQTIHQWPATLVQPVGSPLSLECTVEGTSNPNLYWYRQAAGRGLQLLFYSVGIGQISSEVPQNLSASRPQDRQFILSSKKLLLSDSGFYLCAWSGRLAGATRTQYFGPGTRLTVL.

This clone was detected only a few times. The CDR3 DNA reads TGTGCCAGCAGGGATAGGGACTCCTCTGGAAACACCATATATTTT. Translation gives CASRDRDSSGNTIYF. The chain carries TRBV6-6 and TRBJ1-3; tentative D call: TRBD1 (5 bases). Per the germline V gene, CDR1 is MNHNY and CDR2 is SVGAGI (reference sequence). V lost 6 bases to trimming and J lost 0 bases, with 12 bases between them. The CDR3 runs to 15 residues.

The V gene is TRBV6-6, the J gene TRBJ1-5, with 10 nucleotides matching TRBD1. V was clipped by 5 bases and J by 6 bases; unmatched bases: 7. Per germline, CDR1 MNHNY and CDR2 SVGAGI (reference sequence). The CDR3 is made up of 15 amino acids. The DNA of the CDR3 is TGTGCCAGCAGTCCCCGGACAGGGGGATCTCAGCCCCAGCATTTT. This gives the protein CASSPRTGGSQPQHF.

A few counts support this clone. The chain couples TRBV6-5 to TRBJ1-3, with 7 bases matching TRBD1. Per germline, CDR1 MNHEY and CDR2 SVGAGI. The junction had 2 bases not matched to a gene; V was cut back by 0 bases and J by 0 bases. The CDR3 loop spans 16 amino acids. The CDR3 loop is CASSYSGQSSGNTIYF. CDR3 DNA: TGTGCCAGCAGTTACTCGGGACAGAGCTCTGGAAACACCATATATTTT.

This clone was seen a single time. The genes are TRBV7-9 and TRBJ2-1, with D possibly matching TRBD2 (5 bases). The CDR3 is made up of 10 amino acids. Looked up from germline, CDR1 is SEHNR and CDR2 is FQNEAQ (reference sequence). The CDR3 sequence: CGKAGTEQFF. The DNA of the CDR3 is TGTGGCAAGGCGGGCACCGAGCAGTTCTTC. The variable domain in full, completed from reference TRBV7-9 and TRBJ2-1, reads DTGVSQNPRHKITKRGQNVTFRCDPISEHNRLYWYRQTLGQGPEFLTYFQNEAQLEKSRLLSDRFSAERPKGSFSTLEIQRTEQGDSAMYLCGKAGTEQFFGPGTRLTVL.

In nucleotides, the CDR3 is TGTGCCAGCAGCCCCTACTCTTCCGGCGGCGCAGATACGCAGTATTTT. It codes for CASSPYSSGGADTQYF. The chain is built from TRBV9 and TRBJ2-3; no reliable D call. Trimming took 4 bases from V and 4 from J, leaving 19 bases between them. Germline V lookup: CDR1 SGDLS, CDR2 YYNGEE. The CDR3 is 16 amino acids. Full variable domain (outside the CDR3, taken from reference TRBV9 and TRBJ2-3): DSGVTQTPKHLITATGQRVTLRCSPRSGDLSVYWYQQSLDQGLQFLIQYYNGEERAKGNILERFSAQQFPDLHSELNLSSLELGDSALYFCASSPYSSGGADTQYFGPGTRLTVL.

The gene calls are TRBV19 and TRBJ1-2, with 7 bases that match TRBD1. Losses at the gene ends were 3 bases for V and 4 bases for J; bases not matched to a gene: 8. In germline, CDR1 is LNHDA, CDR2 SQIVND (reference sequence). The CDR3 is 15 residues long. Written as DNA, the CDR3 is TGTGCCAGTAGTATGGCCCGGGACAGCTTCTATGGCTACACCTTC. Translating gives CASSMARDSFYGYTF.

On this clone: The junction departs from germline at one end; a sequencing error may be responsible. This chain connects TRBV7-7 to TRBJ2-5; 7 bases agree with TRBD2. The CDR3 loop spans 16 amino acids. The germline V gene has CDR1 SSHAT and CDR2 FNYEAQ (reference sequence). The CDR3 nucleotides are TGTGCTAGCAGCCGGGGCCGGGGGGACCACCAAGAGACCCAGTACTTC. Translating gives CASSRGRGDHQETQYF. The whole variable domain, remainder taken from reference TRBV7-7 and TRBJ2-5, is GAGVSQSPRYKVTKRGQDVTLRCDPISSHATLYWYQQALGQGPEFLTYFNYEAQPDKSGLPSDRFSAERPEGSISTLTIQRTEQRDSAMYRCASSRGRGDHQETQYFGPGTRLLVL.

V is TRBV5-1 and J is TRBJ1-3, with 7 bases identical to TRBD1. CDR1 and CDR2 from the germline V gene are SGHRS and YFSETQ. The V gene end was trimmed by 4 bases and the J gene end by 4 bases; junction bases not matched to a gene: 8. This CDR3 comprises 15 residues. CDR3 sequence (DNA): TGCGCCAGCAGCGTATCCAGGGGGACAGGAAACACCATATATTTT. It translates to CASSVSRGTGNTIYF. Variable domain in full (rest from reference TRBV5-1 and TRBJ1-3): KAGVTQTPRYLIKTRGQQVTLSCSPISGHRSVSWYQQTPGQGLQFLFEYFSETQRNKGNFPGRFSGRQFSNSRSEMNVSTLELGDSALYLCASSVSRGTGNTIYFGEGSWLTVV.

The chain employs TRBV10-3 and TRBJ2-7; TRBD2 matches at 12 bases. The CDR3 spans 16 residues. Germline assignment: CDR1 ENHRY and CDR2 SYGVKD. The V and J ends lost 4 bases and 1 base, in that order; junction bases with no gene match: 5. This CDR3 is CAISAPSGRGSYEQYF. In DNA, the CDR3 is TGTGCCATCAGTGCCCCTAGCGGGAGGGGTTCCTACGAGCAGTACTTC.

The chain recombines TRBV10-3 with TRBJ2-1; 16 nucleotides agree with TRBD2. The J segment lost 0 bases and the V segment lost 0 bases, leaving 14 bases of the junction unmatched. Germline V gives CDR1 ENHRY, CDR2 SYGVKD. This CDR3 comprises 23 residues. CDR3 in DNA: TGTGCCATCAGTGAGTCCCTAGGGACTAGCGGGAGGGAAGGAACGAGCTCCTACAATGAGCAGTTCTTC. Residues: CAISESLGTSGREGTSSYNEQFF.

There are a few counts of this clone. This rearrangement joins TRBV19 to TRBJ2-2; D possibly corresponds to TRBD2 (6 bases). The V end was cut by 3 bases, the J end by 4 bases, with 12 bases between. The CDR3 is made up of 15 amino acids. CDR1 and CDR2 (germline): LNHDA, SQIVND (reference sequence). This CDR3 reads CASSITFGGTGELFF. CDR3 DNA sequence: TGTGCCAGTAGTATTACGTTCGGGGGCACCGGGGAGCTGTTTTTT.

This clone occurred a few times. The chain recombines TRBV6-1 with TRBJ1-2; TRBD1 aligns across 7 bases. V shed 8 bases, J shed 6 bases, and the junction held 6 bases outside the gene matches. CDR1 and CDR2 (germline): MNHNS, SASEGT. The CDR3 contains 12 residues. In DNA form, the CDR3 reads TGTGCCAGCTGGGGGGACAGCAATGGCTACACCTTC. It translates to CASWGDSNGYTF.

The rearrangement links TRBV2 to TRBJ1-6; 10 bases are shared with TRBD1. J lost 8 bases, V lost 7 bases, and 8 bases had no gene match. This CDR3 has 15 residues. Germline V lookup: CDR1 SNHLY, CDR2 FYNNEI. CDR3 residues: CASIRDRGRYSPLHF. DNA of the CDR3: TGTGCCAGCATCCGCGACAGGGGGCGGTATTCACCCCTCCACTTT.

There are a few counts of this clone. The chain links TRBV29-1 to TRBJ1-2; TRBD1 agrees at 7 bases. The ends lost 7 bases at V and 6 bases at J; junction bases unmatched: 8. Germline assignment: CDR1 SQVTM and CDR2 ANQGSEA. The CDR3 has 12 amino acids. The CDR3 loop is CSGGTALHGYTF. CDR3 DNA sequence: TGCAGCGGGGGGACAGCTCTACATGGCTACACCTTC. The full variable domain, with the rest looked up from reference TRBV29-1 and TRBJ1-2, is SAVISQKPSRDICQRGTSLTIQCQVDSQVTMMFWYRQQPGQSLTLIATANQGSEATYESGFVIDKFPISRPNLTFSTLTVSNMSPEDSSIYLCSGGTALHGYTFGSGTRLTVV.

As for this clone: Mismatch with germline at one junction end may stem from a read error. The chain carries TRBV7-7 and TRBJ2-3; 9 bases are shared with TRBD2. Germline CDR1 is SSHAT and CDR2 is FNYEAQ (reference sequence). This CDR3 comprises 15 residues. CDR3 coding DNA: TGTGCTAGCAGCGCTTTAGCGGGAGGCACAGATACGCAGTATTTT. Translated, it gives CASSALAGGTDTQYF.